This T cell receptor (beta chain) emerged from a study of identical twins (dated by TCRdb to the mid-2010s). Turning to the overall study: To test whether fetal clonotypes persist, this study deep-sequenced TCR alpha and beta repertoires from monozygotic twins, from unrelated adults of various ages, and from cord blood. To rule out contamination, replicate twin experiments were performed at different times with different library preparation protocols. Results and caveats for the whole study, not just this receptor: Recombination models systematically underestimated out-of-frame TCR alpha sharing in monozygotic twins but agreed with sharing between unrelated individuals. Because the same donors could not be followed over many years, the conclusions depended on cross-sectional statistical analysis. Zero-insertion analyses could be partly confounded by invariant T cells such as MAIT and iNKT, though diverse VJ usage argued against such confounding for most clonotypes. Out-of-frame TCR alpha sequences shared between twins showed an excess of low generation-probability sequences compared with coincidental sharing between unrelated individuals. Fewer insertions were carried by abundant cord blood beta clonotypes, a similar but weaker trend appeared in young adult naive repertoires, and no such trend appeared in memory repertoires. A weaker excess of twin sharing was found in beta out-of-frame sequences because the signal-to-noise ratio was lowered by fewer shared sequences.

A word on this clonotype: Which antigen it targets is not known. No per-base quality is available; no much larger clone lies one base away.

Library prep was done by 5' RACE. TCRdb records Illumina HiSeq 2000 as the sequencer. A universal primer binding site was introduced by template switching, and a unique molecular identifier was present in the final cDNA, enabling accurate counting of TCR cDNA molecules. Specific primers in the conserved constant-segment region were used to synthesize first-strand cDNA for the TCR alpha and beta chains. Each cDNA library was double barcoded, with a SMART-Mk sample barcode plus Illumina barcodes, to control for contamination. TruSeq adapter sequences, together with Illumina sample barcodes, were added in two successive PCR steps. The TCR alpha and beta cDNA libraries were sequenced on the Illumina HiSeq platform using custom primers. The original methods were these. MiGEC processed the raw reads to extract unique molecular identifiers, while MiXCR was used to determine the CDR3 positions. For each individual, recombination models were inferred using an EM algorithm with the repgenHMM and IGoR tools. Shared clonotype analysis was performed with the tcR package in R, normalizing sharing by the product of cloneset sizes. To study raw recombination without the effects of thymic and clonal selection, out-of-frame nonproductive sequences were analyzed. Starting from the raw public reads, TCRdb applied fastp trimming at Q25, assembled clones with MiXCR and retained in-frame beta chains. All rows with the same CDR3 protein become a single entry with the most common DNA and genes. In this record, the V and J calls reflect TCRdb's handling and not the investigators' own analysis. This sample holds fewer than 800,000 distinct CDR3 sequences; 7.1% were observed only once. Of the sample, 1.6% falls within the top ten clones.

All donors were healthy Caucasians. The twin cohort comprised three pairs of female monozygotic twins, all aged about 18 to 29 years. The RNA used for TCR libraries was isolated from peripheral blood mononuclear cells. The junction carries 10 bases between V and J, which are trimmed by 6 bases and 8 bases respectively. The CDR3 holds 11 amino acids from the cysteine to the phenylalanine. Left in the record is the CDR3 DNA by itself, 33 bases read in frame from the first base. The same data also went into a second study, on yellow fever vaccine responses in identical twins. The second study reports: According to the authors, in identical twins the way T cells responded to vaccination appeared partly convergent and partly personalized. In the study, vaccine-responding T cell clones were precisely tracked in identical twins.

The sample consisted of PBMCs. The receptor was derived from a woman in her late teens or twenties in good health. Recombination connected TRBV12-3 or TRBV12-4 to TRBJ1-2; the D gene remains uncertain. In nucleotides, the sequence is TGTGCCAGCAGAGCCCGGGGAGGCTACACCTTC. Its coded protein is CASRARGGYTF.